A single sample gave rise to the 5 T cell receptor beta chains below, sequenced in a study of graft-versus-host responses after intestinal transplantation. For these receptors, no antigen is known. Produced via immunoSEQ multiplex PCR; TCRdb's table is partial and in-frame only. The sample consists of 100,000 to 120,000 clones, just over 90% of them appearing once. This specimen was unstimulated CD8+ T cells sorted from spleen or lymph node cells, taken before intestinal transplant. These receptors originate from a human donor who received an intestinal transplant.

J is TRBJ2-5 and V is TRBV4-1, with 10 bases aligning to TRBD2. Germline trimming cut 5 bases from V and 4 bases from J; bases unmatched to any gene: 7. Germline values: CDR1 MGHRA, CDR2 YSYEKL. The CDR3 loop spans 15 amino acids. CDR3 amino acids: CASSSSSGSGETQYF. Here the CDR3 DNA reads TGCGCCAGCAGCTCTTCTAGCGGGAGTGGAGAGACCCAGTACTTC.

The V and J genes are TRBV19 and TRBJ1-2, with TRBD1 matching 8 bases. Germline V lookup: CDR1 LNHDA, CDR2 SQIVND (reference sequence). Unmatched junction bases numbered 11, after V lost 3 bases and J lost 8 bases. This CDR3 comprises 15 residues. CDR3 bases: TGTGCCAGTAGTATTTGGGGACAGGAAAGTGCAGGCTACACCTTC. It specifies CASSIWGQESAGYTF.

As for this clone: At one end, the junction sequence differs from germline, possibly due to a read error. Other DNA sequences in this sample translate to the same CDR3. This CDR3 reads CASSPRLNTYEQYF. CDR3 in DNA: TGCGCCAGCAGCCCGCGACTGAATACCTACGAGCAGTACTTC. V usage is TRBV7-9 and J usage is TRBJ2-7; D not certain. The CDR3 sequence is 14 residues long. Germline CDR1 reads SEHNR; CDR2 reads FQNEAQ (reference sequence).

This chain joins TRBV29-1 and TRBJ2-1; 10 nucleotides align to TRBD2. Germline trimming cut 3 bases from V and 7 bases from J; bases unmatched to any gene: 3. CDR3 size: 13 residues. CDR1 SQVTM and CDR2 ANQGSEA come from the germline V gene. CDR3 nucleotide sequence: TGCAGCGTTGAGGCTAGCGGGGGTAATGAGCAGTTCTTC. This codes for CSVEASGGNEQFF.

The chain uses TRBV2 and TRBJ2-5, with D perhaps matching TRBD1 (5 bases). This CDR3 contains 15 residues. CDR1 and CDR2 (germline): SNHLY, FYNNEI. Trimming removed 3 bases at V and 2 bases at J, with 13 bases between. The CDR3 region is CASSEWGRNQETQYF. The DNA for the CDR3 is TGTGCCAGCAGTGAGTGGGGCAGAAATCAAGAGACCCAGTACTTC.